The entry below describes one T cell receptor beta chain. Its specificity is not known. A much more abundant neighbour one base away suggests this may be a read error. This entry belongs to a study of read filtering for tumor transcriptome and immune sequencing. Study at large: By R-ISS, stages I, II and III held around 8, 16 and 7 patients.

Molecular barcoded adaptors covering alpha/delta and beta/gamma chains were used on roughly 370 ng RNA. TCRdb re-called the reads through MiXCR, storing one row per CDR3 protein. The data show some 62,000 distinct CDR3 sequences, with 14% seen just once and 40% to 55% held by the top ten. The study's findings and limits: Compared with RNA-seq, IR-seq gave much higher clonotype depth and reliability.

The sequencing input was a population of CD138-negative cells sorted from bone marrow. The receptor was isolated from a donor at least 40 years old with multiple myeloma.

CDR3 residues: CASSSDHKEQFF. The CDR3 DNA reads as TGTGCCAGCAGTTCGGACCACAAGGAGCAGTTCTTC. The rearrangement uses TRBV7-3 and TRBJ2-1; D is unclear. The CDR3 consists of 12 residues. CDR1 is SGHTA and CDR2 is FQGTGA in the germline V gene.